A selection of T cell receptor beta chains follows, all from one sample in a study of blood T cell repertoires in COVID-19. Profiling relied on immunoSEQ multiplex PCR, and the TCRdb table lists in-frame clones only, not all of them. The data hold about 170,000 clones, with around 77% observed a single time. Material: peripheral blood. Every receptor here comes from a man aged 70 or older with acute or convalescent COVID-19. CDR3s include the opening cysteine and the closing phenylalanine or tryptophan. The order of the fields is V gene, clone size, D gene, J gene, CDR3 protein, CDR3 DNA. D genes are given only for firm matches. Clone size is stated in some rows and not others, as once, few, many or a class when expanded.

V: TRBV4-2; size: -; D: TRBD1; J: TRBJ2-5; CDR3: CASSQERLGSTGQGGKETQYF; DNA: TGTGCCAGCAGCCAAGAAAGGCTGGGAAGTACTGGACAGGGAGGAAAAGAGACCCAGTACTTC
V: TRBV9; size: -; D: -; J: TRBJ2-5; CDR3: CASSKADRSEGQYF; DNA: TGTGCCAGCAGCAAAGCGGACCGGAGTGAGGGCCAGTACTTC
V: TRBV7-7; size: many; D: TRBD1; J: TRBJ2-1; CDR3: CASSYGTGVWDEQFF; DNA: TGTGCTAGCAGCTATGGGACAGGGGTTTGGGATGAGCAGTTCTTC
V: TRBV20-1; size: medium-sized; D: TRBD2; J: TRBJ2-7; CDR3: CSASGELAGALF; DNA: TGCAGTGCTAGTGGGGAACTAGCGGGGGCCCTCTTC
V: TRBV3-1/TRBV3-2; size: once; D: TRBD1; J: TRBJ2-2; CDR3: CASSPQGSLNTGELFF; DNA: TGTGCCAGCAGTCCACAGGGGTCATTGAACACCGGGGAGCTGTTTTTT
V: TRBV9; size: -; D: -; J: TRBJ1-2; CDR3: CASSSYGYTF; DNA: TGTGCCAGCAGCTCTTATGGCTACACCTTC
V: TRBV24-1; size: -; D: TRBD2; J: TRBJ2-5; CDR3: CATSDPGLAEETQYF; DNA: TGTGCCACCAGTGATCCGGGACTAGCGGAAGAGACCCAGTACTTC
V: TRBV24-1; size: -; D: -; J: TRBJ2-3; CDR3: CATSPRLPDADTQYF; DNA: TGTGCCACCAGTCCTCGACTCCCCGACGCAGATACGCAGTATTTT
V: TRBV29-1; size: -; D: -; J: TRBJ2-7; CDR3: CSVESGSHYEQYF; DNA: TGCAGCGTTGAAAGTGGGAGCCACTACGAGCAGTACTTC
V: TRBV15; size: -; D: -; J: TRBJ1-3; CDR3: CATSNSLDTIYF; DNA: TGTGCCACCAGCAATTCCCTTGACACCATATATTTT
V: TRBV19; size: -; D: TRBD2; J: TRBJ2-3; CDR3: CASSLGGAGTDTQYF; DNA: TGTGCCAGTAGTCTCGGGGGGGCCGGCACAGATACGCAGTATTTT
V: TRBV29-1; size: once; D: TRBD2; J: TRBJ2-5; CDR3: CSVEDLTGGETQYF; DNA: TGCAGCGTTGAAGATCTTACGGGGGGGGAGACCCAGTACTTC
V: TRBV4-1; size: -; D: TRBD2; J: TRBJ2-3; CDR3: CASSQEKGLADYTDTQYF; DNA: TGCGCCAGCAGCCAAGAAAAGGGGCTAGCGGACTACACAGATACGCAGTATTTT
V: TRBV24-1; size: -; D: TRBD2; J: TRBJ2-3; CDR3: CATSDSRAGTVGTQYF; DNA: TGTGCCACCAGTGATTCCCGAGCGGGGACGGTTGGTACGCAGTATTTT
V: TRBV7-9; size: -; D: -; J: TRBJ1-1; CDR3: CASSSLRTEAFF; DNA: TGTGCCAGCAGTTCTTTGAGAACTGAAGCTTTCTTT
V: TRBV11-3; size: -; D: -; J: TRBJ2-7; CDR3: CASSSGSYEQYF; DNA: TGTGCCAGCAGCTCGGGCTCCTACGAGCAGTACTTC
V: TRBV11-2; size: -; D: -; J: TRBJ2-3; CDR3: CASSPKYTDNTQYF; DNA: TGTGCCAGCAGCCCTAAGTACACAGATAATACGCAGTATTTT
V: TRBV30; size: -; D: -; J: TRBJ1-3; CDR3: CAWLGRYGGNTIYF; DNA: TGTGCCTGGCTGGGTCGTTACGGGGGAAACACCATATATTTT
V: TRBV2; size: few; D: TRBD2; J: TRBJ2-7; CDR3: CASTGSGGIYEQYF; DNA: TGTGCCAGCACCGGTAGCGGGGGGATCTACGAGCAGTACTTC
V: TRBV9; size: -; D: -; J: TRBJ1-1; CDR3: CASSVGGLRGFRTEAFF; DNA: TGTGCCAGCAGCGTAGGGGGCCTCAGGGGCTTTCGGACTGAAGCTTTCTTT
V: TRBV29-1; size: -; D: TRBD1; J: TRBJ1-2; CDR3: CSVGTGFGYTF; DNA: TGCAGCGTAGGGACAGGGTTTGGCTACACCTTC
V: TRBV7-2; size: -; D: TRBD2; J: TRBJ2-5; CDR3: CASSNRLAGGETQYF; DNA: TGTGCCAGCAGCAATAGACTAGCGGGAGGGGAGACCCAGTACTTC
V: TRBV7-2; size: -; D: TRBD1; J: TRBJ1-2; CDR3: CASSVDGTAPRGYTF; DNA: TGTGCCAGCAGCGTAGACGGGACAGCCCCTAGGGGCTACACCTTC
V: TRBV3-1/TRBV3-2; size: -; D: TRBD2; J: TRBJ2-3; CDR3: CASSQDERLAGDTQYF; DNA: TGTGCCAGCAGCCAAGATGAGCGACTAGCAGGAGATACGCAGTATTTT
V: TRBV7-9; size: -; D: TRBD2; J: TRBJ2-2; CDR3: CASSLAGRDTGELFF; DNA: TGTGCCAGCAGTCTAGCGGGGAGGGACACCGGGGAGCTGTTTTTT
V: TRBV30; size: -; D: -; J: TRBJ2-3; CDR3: CARQTKGADTQYF; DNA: TGTGCCCGACAAACCAAAGGGGCAGATACGCAGTATTTT
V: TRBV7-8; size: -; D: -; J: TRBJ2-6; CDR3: CASSLGRVSGANVLTF; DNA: TGTGCCAGCAGCTTAGGCAGGGTTTCTGGGGCCAACGTCCTGACTTTC
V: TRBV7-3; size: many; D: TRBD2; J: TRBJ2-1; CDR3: CASSSWAAGGLNEQFF; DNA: TGTGCCAGCAGCTCCTGGGCAGCGGGAGGATTGAATGAGCAGTTCTTC
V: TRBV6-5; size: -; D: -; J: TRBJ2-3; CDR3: CASSYGRGSTDTQYF; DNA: TGTGCCAGCAGTTACGGGCGGGGAAGCACAGATACGCAGTATTTT
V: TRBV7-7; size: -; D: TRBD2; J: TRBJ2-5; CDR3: CASSDQISGGAAGGETQYF; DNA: TGTGCCAGCAGCGACCAAATTAGCGGGGGGGCCGCCGGGGGCGAGACCCAGTACTTC
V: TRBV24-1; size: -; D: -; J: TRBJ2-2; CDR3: CATSGKASTGELFF; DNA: TGTGCCACCAGCGGTAAAGCATCCACCGGGGAGCTGTTTTTT
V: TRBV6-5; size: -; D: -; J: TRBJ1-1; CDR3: CASNAWPNTEAFF; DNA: TGTGCCAGCAATGCTTGGCCGAACACTGAAGCTTTCTTT
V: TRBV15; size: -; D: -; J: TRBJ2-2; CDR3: CATSDSPSTNTGELFF; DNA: TGTGCCACCAGCGACAGTCCCTCTACTAACACCGGGGAGCTGTTTTTT
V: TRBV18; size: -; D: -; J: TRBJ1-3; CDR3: CASSKMAQGSDSGNTIYF; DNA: TGTGCCAGCTCAAAGATGGCGCAGGGGTCGGATTCTGGAAACACCATATATTTT
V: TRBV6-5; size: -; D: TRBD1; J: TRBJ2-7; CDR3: CASRATGGVQYF; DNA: TGTGCCAGCAGAGCTACAGGGGGCGTGCAGTACTTC
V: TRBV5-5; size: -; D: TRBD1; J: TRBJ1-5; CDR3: CASSLGTTGGVVNQPQHF; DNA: TGTGCCAGCAGCTTGGGGACCACAGGGGGCGTAGTCAATCAGCCCCAGCATTTT
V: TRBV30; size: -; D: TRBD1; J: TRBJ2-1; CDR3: CAWTSDRGPYNEQFF; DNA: TGTGCCTGGACCTCGGACAGGGGCCCCTACAATGAGCAGTTCTTC
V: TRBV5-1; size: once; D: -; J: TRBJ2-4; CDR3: CASSSDTVLQYF; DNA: TGCGCCAGCAGCTCTGATACGGTGCTTCAGTACTTC
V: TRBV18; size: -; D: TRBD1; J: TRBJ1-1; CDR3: CASSPEEGALTEAFF; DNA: TGTGCCAGCTCACCAGAGGAGGGGGCCCTCACTGAAGCTTTCTTT
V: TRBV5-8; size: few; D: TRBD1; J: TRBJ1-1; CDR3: CASRRDRGTTEAFF; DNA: TGTGCCAGCAGACGGGACAGGGGAACCACTGAAGCTTTCTTT
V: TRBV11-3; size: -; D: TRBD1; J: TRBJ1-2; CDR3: CASSSYTGTGNGYTF; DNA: TGTGCCAGCAGCTCATATACCGGGACAGGGAATGGCTACACCTTC
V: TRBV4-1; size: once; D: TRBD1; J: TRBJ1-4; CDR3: CASSQRTGGGEKLFF; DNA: TGCGCCAGCAGCCAGAGGACAGGGGGAGGCGAAAAACTGTTTTTT
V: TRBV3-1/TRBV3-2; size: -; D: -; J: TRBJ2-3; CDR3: CASSLGWGRNTDTQYF; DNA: TGTGCCAGCAGCCTAGGATGGGGGCGTAACACAGATACGCAGTATTTT
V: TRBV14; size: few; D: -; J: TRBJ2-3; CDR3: CASSQAGTDTQYF; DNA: TGTGCCAGCAGCCAAGCGGGCACAGATACGCAGTATTTT
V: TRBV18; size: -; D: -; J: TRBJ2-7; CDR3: CASSRGGYEQYF; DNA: TGTGCCAGCTCGCGTGGGGGGTACGAGCAGTACTTC
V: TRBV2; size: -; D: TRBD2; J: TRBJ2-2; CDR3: CASLRTSGNTGELFF; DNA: TGTGCCAGCCTCCGGACTAGCGGAAACACCGGGGAGCTGTTTTTT
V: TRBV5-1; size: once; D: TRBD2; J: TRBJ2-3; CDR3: CASAHSGKTDTQYF; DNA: TGCGCCAGCGCCCATAGCGGGAAAACAGATACGCAGTATTTT
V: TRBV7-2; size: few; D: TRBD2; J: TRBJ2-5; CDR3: CASSLPAGGQETQYF; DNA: TGTGCCAGCAGCTTACCAGCGGGAGGGCAAGAGACCCAGTACTTC